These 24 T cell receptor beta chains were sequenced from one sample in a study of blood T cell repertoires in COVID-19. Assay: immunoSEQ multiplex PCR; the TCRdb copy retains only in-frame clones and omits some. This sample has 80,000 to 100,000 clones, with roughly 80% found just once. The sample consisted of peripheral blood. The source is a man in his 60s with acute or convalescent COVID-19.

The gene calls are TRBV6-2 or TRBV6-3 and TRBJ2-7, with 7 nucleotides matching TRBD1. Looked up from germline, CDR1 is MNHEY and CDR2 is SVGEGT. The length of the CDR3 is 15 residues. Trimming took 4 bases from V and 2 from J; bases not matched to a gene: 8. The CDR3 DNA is TGTGCCAGCAGTTCTCCCGGGACAGTCGCCTACGAGCAGTACTTC. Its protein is CASSSPGTVAYEQYF.

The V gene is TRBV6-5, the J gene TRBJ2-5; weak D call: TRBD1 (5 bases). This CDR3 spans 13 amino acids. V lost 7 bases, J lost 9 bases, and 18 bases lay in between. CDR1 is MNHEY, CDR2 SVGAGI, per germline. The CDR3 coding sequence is TGTGCCAGCAAAAACTTCGGCCAGGGATCCCAGTACTTC. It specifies CASKNFGQGSQYF.

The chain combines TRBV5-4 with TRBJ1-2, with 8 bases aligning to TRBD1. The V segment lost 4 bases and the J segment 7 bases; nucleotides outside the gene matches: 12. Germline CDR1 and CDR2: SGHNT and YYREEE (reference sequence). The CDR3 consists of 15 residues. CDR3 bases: TGTGCCAGCAGCCTAGGACAGGGATCCAAGGGTGGCTACACCTTC. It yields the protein CASSLGQGSKGGYTF.

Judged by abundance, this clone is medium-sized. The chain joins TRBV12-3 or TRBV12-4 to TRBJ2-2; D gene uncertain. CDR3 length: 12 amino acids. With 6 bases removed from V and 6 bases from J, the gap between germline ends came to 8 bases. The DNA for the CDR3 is TGTGCCAGCAGGATGAGCGCCGGGGAGCTGTTTTTT. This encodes CASRMSAGELFF.

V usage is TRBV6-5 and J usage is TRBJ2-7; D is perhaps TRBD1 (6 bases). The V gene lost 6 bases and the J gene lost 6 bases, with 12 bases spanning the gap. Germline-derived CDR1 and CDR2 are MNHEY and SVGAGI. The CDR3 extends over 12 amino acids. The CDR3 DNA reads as TGTGCCAGCAGCCCAACAGGGTTCGAGCAGTACTTC. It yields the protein CASSPTGFEQYF.

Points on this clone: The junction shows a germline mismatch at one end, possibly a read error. This chain's CDR3 is CASSSSGRYAVDF. CDR3 in DNA: TGTGCCAGCAGTTCTAGCGGCAGATACGCAGTGGATTTT. V is TRBV6-6 and J is TRBJ2-3, with 7 bases aligning to TRBD2. The CDR3 is made up of 13 amino acids. CDR1 and CDR2 (germline): MNHNY, SVGAGI (reference sequence).

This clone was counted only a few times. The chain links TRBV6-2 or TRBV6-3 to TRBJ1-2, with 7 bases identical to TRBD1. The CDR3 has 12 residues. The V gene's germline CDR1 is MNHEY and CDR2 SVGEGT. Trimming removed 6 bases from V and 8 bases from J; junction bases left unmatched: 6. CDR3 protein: CASSPQGKGYTF. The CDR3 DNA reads TGTGCCAGCAGCCCACAGGGGAAGGGCTACACCTTC.

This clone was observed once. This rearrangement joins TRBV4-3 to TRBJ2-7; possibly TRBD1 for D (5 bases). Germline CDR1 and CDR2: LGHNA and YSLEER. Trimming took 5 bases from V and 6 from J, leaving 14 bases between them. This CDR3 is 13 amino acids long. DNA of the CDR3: TGCGCCAGCAGCGAAACAGGACCTGGCGAGCAGTACTTC. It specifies CASSETGPGEQYF.

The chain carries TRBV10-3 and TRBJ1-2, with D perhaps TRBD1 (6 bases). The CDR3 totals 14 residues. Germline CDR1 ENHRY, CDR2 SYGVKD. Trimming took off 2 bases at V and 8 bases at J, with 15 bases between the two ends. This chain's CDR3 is CAISEETGWRGYTF. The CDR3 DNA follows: TGTGCCATCAGTGAGGAGACAGGCTGGCGGGGCTACACCTTC.

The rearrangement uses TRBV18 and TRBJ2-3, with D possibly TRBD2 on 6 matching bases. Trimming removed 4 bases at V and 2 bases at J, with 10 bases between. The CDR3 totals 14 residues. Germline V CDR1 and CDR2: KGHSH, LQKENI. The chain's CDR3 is CASSLADLTDTQYF. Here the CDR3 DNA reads TGTGCCAGCTCACTAGCGGATCTCACAGATACGCAGTATTTT.

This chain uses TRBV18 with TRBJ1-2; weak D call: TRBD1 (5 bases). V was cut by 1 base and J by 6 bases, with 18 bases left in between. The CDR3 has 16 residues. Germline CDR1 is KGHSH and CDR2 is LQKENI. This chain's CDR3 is CASSPQSGPESDGYTF. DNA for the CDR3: TGTGCCAGCTCACCACAGTCAGGGCCGGAGAGCGATGGCTACACCTTC.

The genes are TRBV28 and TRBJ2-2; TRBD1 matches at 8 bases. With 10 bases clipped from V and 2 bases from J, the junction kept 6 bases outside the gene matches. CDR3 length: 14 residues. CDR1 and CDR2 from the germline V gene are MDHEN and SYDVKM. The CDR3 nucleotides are TGTGCCATCTTGGACAGGGAAAACACCGGGGAGCTGTTTTTT. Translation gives CAILDRENTGELFF.

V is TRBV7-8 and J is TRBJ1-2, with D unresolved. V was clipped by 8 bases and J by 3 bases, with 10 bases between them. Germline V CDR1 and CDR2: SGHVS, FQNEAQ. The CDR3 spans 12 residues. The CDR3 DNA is TGTGCCAGCTCGTCCGGGGACTATGGCTACACCTTC. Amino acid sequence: CASSSGDYGYTF.

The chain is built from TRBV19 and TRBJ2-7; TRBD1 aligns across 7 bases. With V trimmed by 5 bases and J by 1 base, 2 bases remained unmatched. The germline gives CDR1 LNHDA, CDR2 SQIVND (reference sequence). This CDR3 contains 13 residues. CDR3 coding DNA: TGTGCCAGTAGTGTGGACAGGTCCTACGAGCAGTACTTC. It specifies CASSVDRSYEQYF.

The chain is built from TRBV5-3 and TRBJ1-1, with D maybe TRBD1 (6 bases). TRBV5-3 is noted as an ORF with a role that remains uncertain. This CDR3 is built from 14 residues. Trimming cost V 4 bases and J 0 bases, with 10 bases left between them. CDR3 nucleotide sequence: TGTGCCAGAAGCCCGGGACAACTGAACACTGAAGCTTTCTTT. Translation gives CARSPGQLNTEAFF.

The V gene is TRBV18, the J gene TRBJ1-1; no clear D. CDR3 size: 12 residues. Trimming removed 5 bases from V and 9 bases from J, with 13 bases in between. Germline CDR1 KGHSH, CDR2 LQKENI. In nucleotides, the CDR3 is TGTGCCAGCTCAACGGAGGTAGTACAAGCTTTCTTT. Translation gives CASSTEVVQAFF. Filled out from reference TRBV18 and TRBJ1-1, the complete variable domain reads NAGVMQNPRHLVRRRGQEARLRCSPMKGHSHVYWYRQLPEEGLKFMVYLQKENIIDESGMPKERFSAEFPKEGPSILRIQQVVRGDSAAYFCASSTEVVQAFFGQGTRLTVV.

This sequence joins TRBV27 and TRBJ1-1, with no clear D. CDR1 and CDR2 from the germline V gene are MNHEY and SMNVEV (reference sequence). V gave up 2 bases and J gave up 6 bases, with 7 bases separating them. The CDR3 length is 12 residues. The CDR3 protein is CASSLRGSEAFF. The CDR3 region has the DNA TGTGCCAGCAGTTTACGGGGTTCTGAAGCTTTCTTT.

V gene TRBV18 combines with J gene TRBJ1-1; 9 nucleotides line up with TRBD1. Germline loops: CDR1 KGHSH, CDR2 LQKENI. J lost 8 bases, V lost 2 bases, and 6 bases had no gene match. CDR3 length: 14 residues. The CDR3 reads CASSPLTGGTEAFF. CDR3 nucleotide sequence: TGTGCCAGCTCACCATTAACAGGGGGCACCGAAGCTTTCTTT.

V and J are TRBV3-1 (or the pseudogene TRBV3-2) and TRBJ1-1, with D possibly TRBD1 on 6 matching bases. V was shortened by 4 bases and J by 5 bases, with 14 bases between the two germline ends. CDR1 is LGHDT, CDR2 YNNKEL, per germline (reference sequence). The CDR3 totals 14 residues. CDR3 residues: CASSLSTGRTEAFF. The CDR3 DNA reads TGTGCCAGCAGCCTATCCACAGGGCGGACTGAAGCTTTCTTT.

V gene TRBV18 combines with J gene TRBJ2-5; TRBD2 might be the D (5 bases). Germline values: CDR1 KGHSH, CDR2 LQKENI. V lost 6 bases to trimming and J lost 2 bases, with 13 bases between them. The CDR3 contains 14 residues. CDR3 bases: TGTGCCAGCTCCCGACTATTGAGTCAAGAGACCCAGTACTTC. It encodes CASSRLLSQETQYF.

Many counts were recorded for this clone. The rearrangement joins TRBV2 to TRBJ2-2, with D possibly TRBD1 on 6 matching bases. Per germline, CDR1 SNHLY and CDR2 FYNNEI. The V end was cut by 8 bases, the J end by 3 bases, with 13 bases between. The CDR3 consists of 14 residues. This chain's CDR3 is CASGSDSYTGELFF. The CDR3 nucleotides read TGTGCCAGCGGCTCGGACAGCTACACCGGGGAGCTGTTTTTT.

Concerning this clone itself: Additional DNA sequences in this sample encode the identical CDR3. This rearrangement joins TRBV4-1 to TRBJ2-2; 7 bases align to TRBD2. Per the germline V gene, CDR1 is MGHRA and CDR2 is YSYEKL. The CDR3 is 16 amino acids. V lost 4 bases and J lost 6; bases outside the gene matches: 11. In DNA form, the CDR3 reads TGCGCCAGCAGCCGGCGTGGGGGGGAAAATCCCGGGGAGCTGTTTTTT. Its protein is CASSRRGGENPGELFF.

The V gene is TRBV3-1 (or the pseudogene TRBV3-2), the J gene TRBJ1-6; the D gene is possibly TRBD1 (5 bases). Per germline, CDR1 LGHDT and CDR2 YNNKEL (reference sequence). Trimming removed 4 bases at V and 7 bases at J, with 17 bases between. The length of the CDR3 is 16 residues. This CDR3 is CASSPRQKSVNSPLHF. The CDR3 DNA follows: TGTGCCAGCAGCCCAAGACAGAAGAGCGTAAATTCACCCCTCCACTTT.

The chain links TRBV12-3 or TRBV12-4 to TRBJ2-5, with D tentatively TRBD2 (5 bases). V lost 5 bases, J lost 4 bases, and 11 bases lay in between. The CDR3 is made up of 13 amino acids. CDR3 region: CASSPRGGETQYF. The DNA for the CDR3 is TGTGCCAGCAGTCCACGGGGTGGAGAGACCCAGTACTTC.